This TCR beta chain was found in a study of regulatory T cells in long-lasting Graves disease. The time point is: persistent/refractory GD, antithyroid drugs over 5 years with positive TRAb. RNA from PBMCs was the source of the TCR library. Researchers made TCR beta libraries by using iRepertoire HTBI primers and running Arm-PCR on CDR3 regions. Using its own MiXCR run on the multiplex PCR reads, TCRdb lists one record per CDR3 protein. The sample shows nearly 350,000 distinct CDR3 sequences, roughly a fifth of them seen only once. The table lists this clonotype with a few counts. A much more abundant neighbour one base away suggests this may be a read error. CDR1 is SEHNR, CDR2 FQNEAQ, per germline (reference sequence). There are 13 residues in the CDR3. V was clipped by 7 bases and J by 1 base, with 7 bases between them.

The TCR comes from a female donor with Graves disease. The genes are TRBV7-9 and TRBJ1-4; D unresolved. The sequences come from peripheral blood mononuclear cells (PBMCs), collected when the disease was refractory, from a patient treated with antithyroid drugs. The CDR3 coding sequence is TGTGCCAGCAACTTTGGAACTAATGAAAAACTGTTTTTT. Its protein product is CASNFGTNEKLFF.